This T cell receptor (beta chain) was found in a study of CD8+CD57+ T cells in acquired aplastic anemia. Study in general: Across the sorted CD4+ and CD8+ cells, DNA amounts averaged roughly 3.5 ug. In CD4+ cells, healthy donors produced an average of around 9.9 million reads. Regarding the study as a whole: Common to patients and controls were about 31 CD8+ CDR3 sequences. The study found no significant CD8+ Simpson's diversity difference between patients and controls.

On this clonotype: The antigen remains undetermined.

The CDR3 has 14 residues. Germline V gene data show CDR1 as SQVTM and CDR2 as ANQGSEA. With V trimmed by 7 bases and J by 4 bases, 9 bases remained unmatched. TCR beta VDJ and CDR3 were profiled, and genomic DNA was the template. Via MiXCR, TCRdb re-called the reads, giving one row per CDR3 protein. Of some 130,000 distinct CDR3 sequences listed, 40% to 45% are singletons. Sequencing was performed on sorted CD4+, CD8+, or CD8+CD57+ T cells (not recorded which) from PBMCs. This clonotype was obtained from a human donor in good health, serving as a control. The genes are TRBV29-1 and TRBJ1-3; 8 positions match TRBD1. Here the CDR3 reads CSAEKTGAGNTIYF. CDR3 nucleotides: TGCAGCGCAGAAAAGACAGGGGCCGGAAACACCATATATTTT.